This entry lists 26 T cell receptor beta chains sequenced from one sample in a study of cytomegalovirus exposure and HLA in healthy donors. The PCR was carried out with 60 Vbeta primers and 13 Jbeta primers. Sequencing was performed with immunoSEQ multiplex PCR; in TCRdb, only in-frame clones are kept and a portion is missing. The repertoire holds roughly 84,000 clones, with over 65% as singletons. The specimen was PBMCs. Receptor source: a man aged 45-60 years in good health and CMV-seronegative.

The chain combines TRBV11-3 with TRBJ2-7, with TRBD1 matching 12 bases. Per the germline V gene, CDR1 is SGHNT and CDR2 is YENEEA. Losses at the gene ends were 5 bases for V and 6 bases for J; bases not matched to a gene: 8. CDR3 size: 15 residues. The CDR3 loop is CASSLTGTGGVEQYF. The CDR3 DNA sequence: TGTGCCAGCAGCCTAACCGGGACAGGGGGCGTCGAGCAGTACTTC.

This sequence joins TRBV7-9 and TRBJ1-1; D is perhaps TRBD1 (5 bases). V was pared by 5 bases and J by 0 bases, with 13 bases between. Germline CDR1 SEHNR, CDR2 FQNEAQ (reference sequence). CDR3 size: 15 residues. The CDR3, as DNA: TGTGCCAGCAGCCGTTCAGGGAAGATGAACACTGAAGCTTTCTTT. Its translation is CASSRSGKMNTEAFF.

About this clone: Germline is not matched at one junction end, which may reflect a read error. This chain uses TRBV7-9 with TRBJ1-2; the match to TRBD1 covers 7 bases. Germline CDR1 and CDR2: SEHNR and FQNEAQ (reference sequence). The CDR3 spans 11 residues. CDR3 amino acids: CSSTGTDGYTF. CDR3 DNA: TGTTCCAGCACCGGGACAGATGGCTACACCTTC.

This clone appeared once. The chain couples TRBV30 to TRBJ1-4; D may be TRBD1 (6 bases). Germline V gene sequence: CDR1 GTSNPN, CDR2 SVGIG (reference sequence). Between the trimmed V and J ends, which lost 3 bases and 4 bases, there was a span of 12 bases. The CDR3 contains 14 residues. The CDR3 region is CAWRFGQNNEKLFF. The CDR3 bases are TGTGCCTGGAGGTTCGGACAGAATAATGAAAAACTGTTTTTT.

J is TRBJ2-2 and V is TRBV5-1, with D possibly matching TRBD2 (5 bases). Germline values: CDR1 SGHRS, CDR2 YFSETQ. V was clipped by 4 bases and J by 2 bases, with 12 bases between them. CDR3 length equals 15 residues. DNA for the CDR3: TGCGCCAGCAGCCCTCGGGCGGGCAACACCGGGGAGCTGTTTTTT. It is translated as CASSPRAGNTGELFF.

The chain has TRBV7-6 and TRBJ2-3, with unresolved D. The length of the CDR3 is 12 residues. V was cut by 4 bases and J by 0 bases, with 2 bases left in between. Germline V gives CDR1 SGHVS, CDR2 FNYEAQ. The CDR3 sequence is CASSSSTDTQYF. The CDR3 DNA reads as TGTGCCAGCAGCTCAAGCACAGATACGCAGTATTTT.

The chain has TRBV4-1 and TRBJ1-1, with D possibly matching TRBD1 (5 bases). CDR1 MGHRA and CDR2 YSYEKL come from the germline V gene. V shed 0 bases and J shed 4 bases, with 12 bases lying between them. The length of the CDR3 is 15 residues. The CDR3 spells CASSQEPGPATEAFF. The CDR3 region has the DNA TGCGCCAGCAGCCAAGAGCCAGGGCCAGCCACTGAAGCTTTCTTT.

DNA of the CDR3: TGTGCCAGCTCGCCTGACAGCGGGTATGGCTACACCTTC. Amino acid sequence: CASSPDSGYGYTF. The rearrangement links TRBV18 to TRBJ1-2; possible D gene TRBD1, 5 bases. Germline V gene lookup returns CDR1 KGHSH and CDR2 LQKENI. Trimming took 6 bases from V and 5 from J, leaving 13 bases between them. This CDR3 is 13 amino acids long. Full variable domain (outside the CDR3, taken from reference TRBV18 and TRBJ1-2): NAGVMQNPRHLVRRRGQEARLRCSPMKGHSHVYWYRQLPEEGLKFMVYLQKENIIDESGMPKERFSAEFPKEGPSILRIQQVVRGDSAAYFCASSPDSGYGYTFGSGTRLTVV.

The chain recombines TRBV11-2 with TRBJ1-1; D not certain. From germline, CDR1 is SGHAT and CDR2 FQNNGV. V was shortened by 5 bases and J by 0 bases, with 13 bases between the two germline ends. The CDR3 extends over 15 amino acids. The CDR3: CASSPREGMNTEAFF. CDR3 DNA sequence: TGTGCCAGCAGCCCCCGGGAGGGCATGAACACTGAAGCTTTCTTT. Full variable domain (missing parts from reference TRBV11-2 and TRBJ1-1): EAGVAQSPRYKIIEKRQSVAFWCNPISGHATLYWYQQILGQGPKLLIQFQNNGVVDDSQLPKDRFSAERLKGVDSTLKIQPAKLEDSAVYLCASSPREGMNTEAFFGQGTRLTVV.

This clone was seen only once. The rearrangement uses TRBV6-4 and TRBJ2-1, with TRBD1 matching 9 bases. The CDR3 runs 15 residues. CDR1 and CDR2 from the germline V gene are MRHNA and SNTAGT. The ends lost 6 bases at V and 7 bases at J; junction bases unmatched: 10. The CDR3 spells CASRPGQGTRNEQFF. CDR3 DNA: TGTGCCAGCAGACCGGGACAGGGTACTAGAAATGAGCAGTTCTTC.

The CDR3 DNA follows: TGTGCCAGCAGCCCCGGACAGGGGGCCGAATTCTACACCGGGGAGCTGTTTTTT. Residues: CASSPGQGAEFYTGELFF. The chain links TRBV11-2 to TRBJ2-2; 11 positions match TRBD1. CDR1 is SGHAT, CDR2 FQNNGV, per germline. V lost 5 bases and J lost 3; bases outside the gene matches: 11. This CDR3 contains 18 residues.

The chain is built from TRBV11-2 and TRBJ2-2; TRBD1 matches 10 bases. Germline V lookup: CDR1 SGHAT, CDR2 FQNNGV. The length of the CDR3 is 15 residues. Trimming removed 4 bases from V and 4 bases from J; junction bases left unmatched: 3. CDR3 protein: CASSSRTGGTGELFF. The CDR3 nucleotides read TGTGCCAGCAGCTCTCGGACAGGGGGCACCGGGGAGCTGTTTTTT.

The chain carries TRBV19 and TRBJ1-5; maybe TRBD1 (5 bases). Trimming removed 7 bases at V and 6 bases at J, with 22 bases between. CDR1 LNHDA and CDR2 SQIVND come from the germline V gene (reference sequence). CDR3 length: 16 amino acids. The CDR3 loop is CASIPGWGKSVQPQHF. In DNA, the CDR3 is TGTGCCAGTATCCCAGGGTGGGGTAAGAGCGTTCAGCCCCAGCATTTT.

The chain combines TRBV7-8 with TRBJ1-1; 7 bases agree with TRBD1. The ends lost 6 bases at V and 4 bases at J; junction bases unmatched: 8. CDR3 length: 14 residues. The germline gives CDR1 SGHVS, CDR2 FQNEAQ. Written as DNA, the CDR3 is TGTGCCAGCAGATACGGGGACAGTTTCACTGAAGCTTTCTTT. Translating it yields CASRYGDSFTEAFF.

This clone came up many times. The J gene is TRBJ2-7, the V gene TRBV19, with 8 bases fitting TRBD2. Trimming cost V 4 bases and J 3 bases; bases outside gene matches: 14. From germline, CDR1 is LNHDA and CDR2 SQIVND (reference sequence). The CDR3 spans 17 residues. The CDR3 DNA follows: TGTGCCAGTAGTACTGGATTCCGGGGGGGCCCAGGCTACGAGCAGTACTTC. Protein product: CASSTGFRGGPGYEQYF.

This chain joins TRBV5-5 and TRBJ2-5; 12 bases are shared with TRBD2. J was trimmed by 7 bases and V by 4 bases; bases with no gene match: 14. CDR1 and CDR2 (germline): SGHKS, YYEKEE (reference sequence). The CDR3 is made up of 17 amino acids. The CDR3 DNA reads as TGTGCCAGCAGCAGGACTAGCGGGGCGACCAACCGAGGGACCCAGTACTTC. Amino acid sequence: CASSRTSGATNRGTQYF.

This clone has only a few counts. The V and J genes are TRBV4-2 and TRBJ1-1, with D perhaps TRBD1 (6 bases). Trimming took 1 base from V and 3 from J, leaving 18 bases between them. Per germline, CDR1 LGHNA and CDR2 YNFKEQ. The CDR3 sequence is 17 residues long. Here the CDR3 DNA reads TGTGCCAGCAGCCAAGCCTCACGACGGGGGGGCGACACTGAAGCTTTCTTT. Translation: CASSQASRRGGDTEAFF.

This chain connects TRBV7-2 to TRBJ2-3, with 11 bases aligning to TRBD2. CDR1 is SGHTA and CDR2 is FQGNSA in the germline V gene. J lost 6 bases, V lost 1 base, and 12 bases had no gene match. CDR3 length: 18 residues. CDR3 nucleotide sequence: TGTGCCAGCAGCTTAGTCGGGCTAGCGGGGGGCTTGAGGGATACGCAGTATTTT. It translates to CASSLVGLAGGLRDTQYF.

Points on this clone: One end of the junction varies from germline; a read error may be responsible. The CDR3 spells CASSLGRSGGADEQFF. The CDR3, as DNA: TGTGCTAGCAGCTTAGGGCGTAGCGGGGGGGCCGATGAGCAGTTCTTC. This chain links TRBV7-7 with TRBJ2-1; 11 bases are shared with TRBD2. The V gene's germline CDR1 is SSHAT and CDR2 FNYEAQ (reference sequence). The CDR3 is 16 residues long.

The chain joins TRBV5-7 to TRBJ2-3; 7 positions match TRBD2. TRBV5-7 belongs to the ORF category, with a function that is uncertain. The length of the CDR3 is 16 residues. V shed 1 base, J shed 2 bases, and the junction held 7 bases outside the gene matches. Here the CDR3 DNA reads TGTGCCAGCAGCTTGCTTGGCGGGGGACCCACAGATACGCAGTATTTT. Protein sequence: CASSLLGGGPTDTQYF.

The chain carries TRBV7-9 and TRBJ2-7; 8 bases fit TRBD2. With 5 bases clipped from V and 2 bases from J, the junction kept 11 bases outside the gene matches. From germline, CDR1 is SEHNR and CDR2 FQNEAQ (reference sequence). This CDR3 has 16 amino acids. The DNA of the CDR3 is TGTGCCAGCAGCCCGACCGGGGGGGTAAGGACCTACGAGCAGTACTTC. It codes for CASSPTGGVRTYEQYF.

V is TRBV5-1 and J is TRBJ2-1, with TRBD2 matching 7 bases. The CDR3 length is 13 residues. V shed 3 bases, J shed 10 bases, and the junction held 7 bases outside the gene matches. Germline-derived CDR1 and CDR2 are SGHRS and YFSETQ. The CDR3 loop is CASSSDGGWEQFF. CDR3 nucleotides: TGCGCCAGCAGCTCGGACGGGGGGTGGGAGCAGTTCTTC.

This clone was seen only a few times. The rearrangement links TRBV27 to TRBJ2-6; no reliable D call. Germline assignment: CDR1 MNHEY and CDR2 SMNVEV (reference sequence). V lost 6 bases to trimming and J lost 3 bases, with 12 bases between them. The length of the CDR3 is 15 residues. CDR3 DNA sequence: TGTGCCAGCAGCTTACTGACAAGTGGGGCCAACGTCCTGACTTTC. Protein: CASSLLTSGANVLTF.

In this sample, this clone turned up a few times. The chain is built from TRBV9 and TRBJ2-3, with D unclear. Per the germline V gene, CDR1 is SGDLS and CDR2 is YYNGEE. This CDR3 region has 12 residues. The V end was cut by 3 bases, the J end by 6 bases, with 8 bases between. The CDR3 bases are TGTGCCAGCAGCGGGGCGCGCGATACGCAGTATTTT. Its protein product is CASSGARDTQYF.

The rearrangement links TRBV5-5 to TRBJ2-3; 9 bases are shared with TRBD2. Germline V gives CDR1 SGHKS, CDR2 YYEKEE (reference sequence). The ends lost 4 bases at V and 2 bases at J; junction bases unmatched: 8. The CDR3 loop spans 16 amino acids. The CDR3 here is CASSRGSGGSTDTQYF. The CDR3 nucleotides read TGTGCCAGCAGCAGGGGAAGCGGGGGGTCCACAGATACGCAGTATTTT.

The CDR3: CASSPSDRGGYGYTF. As DNA, the CDR3 is TGTGCCAGCAGCCCGTCGGACAGGGGAGGGTATGGCTACACCTTC. The chain is built from TRBV13 and TRBJ1-2, with TRBD1 identical over 9 bases. Germline CDR1 reads PRHDT; CDR2 reads FYEKMQ (reference sequence). The V and J ends lost 5 bases and 5 bases, in that order; junction bases with no gene match: 9. CDR3 length: 15 residues.